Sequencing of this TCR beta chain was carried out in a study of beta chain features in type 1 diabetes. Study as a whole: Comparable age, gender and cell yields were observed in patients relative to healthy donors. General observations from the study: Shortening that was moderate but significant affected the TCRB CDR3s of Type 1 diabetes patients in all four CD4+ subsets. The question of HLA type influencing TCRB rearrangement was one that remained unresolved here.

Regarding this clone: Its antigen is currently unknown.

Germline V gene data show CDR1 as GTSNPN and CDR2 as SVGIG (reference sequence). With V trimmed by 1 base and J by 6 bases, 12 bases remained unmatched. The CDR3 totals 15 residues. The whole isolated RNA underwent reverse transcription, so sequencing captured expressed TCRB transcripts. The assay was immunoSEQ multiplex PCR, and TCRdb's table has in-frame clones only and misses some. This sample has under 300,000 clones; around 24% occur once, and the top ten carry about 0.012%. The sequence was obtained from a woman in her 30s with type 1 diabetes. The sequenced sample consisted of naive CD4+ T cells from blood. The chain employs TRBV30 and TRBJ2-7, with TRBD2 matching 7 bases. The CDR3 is CAWSAPIAGAGEQYF. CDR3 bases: TGTGCCTGGAGTGCCCCCATTGCGGGAGCGGGCGAGCAGTACTTC.